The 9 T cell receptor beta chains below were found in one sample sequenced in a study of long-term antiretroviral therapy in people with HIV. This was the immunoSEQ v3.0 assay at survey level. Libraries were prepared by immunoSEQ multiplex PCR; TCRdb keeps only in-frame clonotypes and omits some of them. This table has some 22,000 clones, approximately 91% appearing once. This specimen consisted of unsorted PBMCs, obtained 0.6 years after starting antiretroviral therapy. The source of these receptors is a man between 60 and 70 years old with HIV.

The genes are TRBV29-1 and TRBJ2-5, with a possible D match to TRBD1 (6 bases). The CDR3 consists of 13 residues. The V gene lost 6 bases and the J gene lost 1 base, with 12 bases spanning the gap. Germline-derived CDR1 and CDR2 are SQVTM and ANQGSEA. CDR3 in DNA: TGCAGCGTCGCGGACAGCCTCCAAGAGACCCAGTACTTC. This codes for CSVADSLQETQYF.

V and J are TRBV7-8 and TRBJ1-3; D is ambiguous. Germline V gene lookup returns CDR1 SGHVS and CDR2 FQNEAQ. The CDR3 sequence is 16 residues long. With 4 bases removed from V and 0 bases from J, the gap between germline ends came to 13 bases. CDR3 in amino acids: CASSSRTASSGNTIYF. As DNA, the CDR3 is TGTGCCAGCAGCTCACGGACCGCCAGCTCTGGAAACACCATATATTTT.

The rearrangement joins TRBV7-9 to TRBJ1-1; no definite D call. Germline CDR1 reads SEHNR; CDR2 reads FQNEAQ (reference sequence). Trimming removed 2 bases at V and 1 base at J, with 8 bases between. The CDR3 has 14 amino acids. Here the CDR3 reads CASSLMQANTEAFF. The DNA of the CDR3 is TGTGCCAGCAGCTTAATGCAGGCGAACACTGAAGCTTTCTTT.

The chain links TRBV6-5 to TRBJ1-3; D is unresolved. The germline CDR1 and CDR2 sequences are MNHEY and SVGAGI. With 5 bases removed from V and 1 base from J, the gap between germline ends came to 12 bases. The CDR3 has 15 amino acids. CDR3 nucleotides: TGTGCCAGCAGTCATCAGCGAACATCTGGAAACACCATATATTTT. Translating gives CASSHQRTSGNTIYF.

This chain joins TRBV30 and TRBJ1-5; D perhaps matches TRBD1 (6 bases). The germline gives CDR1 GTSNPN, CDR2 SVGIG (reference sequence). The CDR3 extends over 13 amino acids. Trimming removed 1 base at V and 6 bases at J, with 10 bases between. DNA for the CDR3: TGTGCCTGGAGTGGGACAGCCGCTCAGCCCCAGCATTTT. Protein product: CAWSGTAAQPQHF. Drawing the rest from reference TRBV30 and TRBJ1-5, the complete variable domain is SQTIHQWPATLVQPVGSPLSLECTVEGTSNPNLYWYRQAAGRGLQLLFYSVGIGQISSEVPQNLSASRPQDRQFILSSKKLLLSDSGFYLCAWSGTAAQPQHFGDGTRLSIL.

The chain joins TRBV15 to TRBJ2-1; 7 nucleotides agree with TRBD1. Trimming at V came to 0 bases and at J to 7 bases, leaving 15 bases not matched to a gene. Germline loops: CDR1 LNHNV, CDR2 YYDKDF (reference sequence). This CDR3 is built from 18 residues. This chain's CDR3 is CATSRDRGGYILLNEQFF. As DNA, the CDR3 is TGTGCCACCAGCAGAGATCGAGGGGGCTACATCCTACTTAATGAGCAGTTCTTC.

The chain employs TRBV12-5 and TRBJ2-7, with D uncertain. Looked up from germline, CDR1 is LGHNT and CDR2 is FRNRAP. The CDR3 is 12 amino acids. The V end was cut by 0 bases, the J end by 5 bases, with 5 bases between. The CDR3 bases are TGTGCTAGTGGTTTGGTACTCAACGAGCAGTACTTC. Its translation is CASGLVLNEQYF.

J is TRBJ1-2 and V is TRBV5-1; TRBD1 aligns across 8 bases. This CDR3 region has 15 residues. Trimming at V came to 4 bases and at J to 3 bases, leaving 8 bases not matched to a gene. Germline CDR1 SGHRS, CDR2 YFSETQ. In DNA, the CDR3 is TGCGCCAGCAGCCTCGGGACAGGTCTTGACTATGGCTACACCTTC. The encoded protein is CASSLGTGLDYGYTF.

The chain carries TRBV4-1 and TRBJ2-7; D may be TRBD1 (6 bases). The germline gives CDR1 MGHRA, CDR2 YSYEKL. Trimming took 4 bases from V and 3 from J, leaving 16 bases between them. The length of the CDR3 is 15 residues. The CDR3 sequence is CASSLRPRDNYEQYF. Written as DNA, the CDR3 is TGCGCCAGCAGCCTACGACCCCGGGACAACTACGAGCAGTACTTC.